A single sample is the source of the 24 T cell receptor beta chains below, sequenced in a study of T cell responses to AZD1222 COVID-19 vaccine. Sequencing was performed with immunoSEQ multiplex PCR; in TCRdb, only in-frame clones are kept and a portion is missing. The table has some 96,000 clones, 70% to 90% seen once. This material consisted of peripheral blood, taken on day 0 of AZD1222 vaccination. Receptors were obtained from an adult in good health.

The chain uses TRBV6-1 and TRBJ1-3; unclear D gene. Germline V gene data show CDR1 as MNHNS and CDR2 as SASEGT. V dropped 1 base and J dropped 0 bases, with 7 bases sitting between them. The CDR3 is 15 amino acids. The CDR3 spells CASSEEVTSGNTIYF. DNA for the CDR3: TGTGCCAGCAGTGAAGAGGTTACCTCTGGAAACACCATATATTTT.

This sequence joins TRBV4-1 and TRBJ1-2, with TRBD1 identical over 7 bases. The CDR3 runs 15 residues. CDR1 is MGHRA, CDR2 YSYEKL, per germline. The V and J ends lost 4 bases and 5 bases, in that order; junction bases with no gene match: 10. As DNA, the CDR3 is TGCGCCAGCAGCCCCGGGGAGGGGGCATTTTATGGCTACACCTTC. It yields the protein CASSPGEGAFYGYTF.

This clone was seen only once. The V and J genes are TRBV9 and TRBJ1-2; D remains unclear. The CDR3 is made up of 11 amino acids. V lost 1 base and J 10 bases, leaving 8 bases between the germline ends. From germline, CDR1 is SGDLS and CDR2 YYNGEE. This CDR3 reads CASSVLGDYTF. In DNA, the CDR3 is TGTGCCAGCAGCGTACTTGGGGACTACACCTTC. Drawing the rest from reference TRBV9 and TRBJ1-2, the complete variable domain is DSGVTQTPKHLITATGQRVTLRCSPRSGDLSVYWYQQSLDQGLQFLIQYYNGEERAKGNILERFSAQQFPDLHSELNLSSLELGDSALYFCASSVLGDYTFGSGTRLTVV.

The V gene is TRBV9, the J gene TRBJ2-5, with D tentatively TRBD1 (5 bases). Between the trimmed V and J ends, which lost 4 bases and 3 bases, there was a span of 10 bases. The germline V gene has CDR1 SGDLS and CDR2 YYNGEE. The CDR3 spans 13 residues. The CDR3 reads CASSFSREETQYF. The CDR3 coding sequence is TGTGCCAGCAGCTTCTCCAGGGAAGAGACCCAGTACTTC.

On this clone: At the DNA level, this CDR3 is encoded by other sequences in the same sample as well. The CDR3 DNA follows: TGTGCCAGCTCACCTACAGGGACCTACGAGCAGTACTTC. Protein sequence: CASSPTGTYEQYF. The chain uses TRBV18 and TRBJ2-7, with D perhaps matching TRBD1 (6 bases). Trimming cost V 3 bases and J 2 bases, with 8 bases left between them. The germline V gene has CDR1 KGHSH and CDR2 LQKENI. This CDR3 is 13 amino acids long.

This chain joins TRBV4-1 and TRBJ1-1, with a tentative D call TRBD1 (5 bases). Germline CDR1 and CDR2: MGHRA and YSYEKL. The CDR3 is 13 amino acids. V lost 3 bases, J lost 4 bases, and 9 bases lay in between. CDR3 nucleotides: TGCGCCAGCAGCCAGCAAGGGGCCACTGAAGCTTTCTTT. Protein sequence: CASSQQGATEAFF.

For the CDR3, the DNA is TGTGCCAGCAGTTACTCGGGGGTGGAAGGCTACACCTTC. As protein: CASSYSGVEGYTF. The genes are TRBV6-2 or TRBV6-3 and TRBJ1-2, with a weak D call TRBD1 (5 bases). Germline CDR1 MNHEY, CDR2 SVGEGT. The CDR3 is 13 residues long. The ends were cut back, 0 bases at V and 8 bases at J, with 10 bases in the middle.

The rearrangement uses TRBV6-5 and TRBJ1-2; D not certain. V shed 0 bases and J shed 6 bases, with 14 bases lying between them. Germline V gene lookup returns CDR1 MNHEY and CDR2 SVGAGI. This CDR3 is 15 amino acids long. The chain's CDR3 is CASSYSPSVGDGYTF. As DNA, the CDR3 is TGTGCCAGCAGTTACTCCCCCTCGGTTGGGGATGGCTACACCTTC.

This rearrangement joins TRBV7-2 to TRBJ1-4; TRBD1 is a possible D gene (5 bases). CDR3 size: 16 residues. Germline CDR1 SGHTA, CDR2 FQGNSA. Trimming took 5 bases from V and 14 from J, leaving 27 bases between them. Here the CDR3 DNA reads TGTGCCAGCAGCCTCACCGGGACGGGGGTTAATGGAGGGCTGTTTTTT. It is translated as CASSLTGTGVNGGLFF.

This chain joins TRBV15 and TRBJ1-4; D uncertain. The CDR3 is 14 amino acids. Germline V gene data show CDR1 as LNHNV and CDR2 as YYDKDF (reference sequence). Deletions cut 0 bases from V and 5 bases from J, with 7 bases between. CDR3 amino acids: CATSRDRYNEKLFF. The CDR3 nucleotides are TGTGCCACCAGCAGAGACCGGTACAATGAAAAACTGTTTTTT.

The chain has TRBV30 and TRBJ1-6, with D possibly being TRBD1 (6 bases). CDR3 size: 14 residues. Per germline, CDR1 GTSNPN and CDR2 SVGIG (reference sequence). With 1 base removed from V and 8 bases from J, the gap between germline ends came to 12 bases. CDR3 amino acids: CAWSGQARHSPLHF. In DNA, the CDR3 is TGTGCCTGGAGTGGACAGGCCCGTCATTCACCCCTCCACTTT.

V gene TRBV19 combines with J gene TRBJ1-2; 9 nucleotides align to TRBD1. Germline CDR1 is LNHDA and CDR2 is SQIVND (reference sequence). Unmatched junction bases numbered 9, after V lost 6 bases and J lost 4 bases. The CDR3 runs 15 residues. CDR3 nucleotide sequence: TGTGCCAGTAGGGCCGGGACAGGGTTTACCTATGGCTACACCTTC. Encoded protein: CASRAGTGFTYGYTF.

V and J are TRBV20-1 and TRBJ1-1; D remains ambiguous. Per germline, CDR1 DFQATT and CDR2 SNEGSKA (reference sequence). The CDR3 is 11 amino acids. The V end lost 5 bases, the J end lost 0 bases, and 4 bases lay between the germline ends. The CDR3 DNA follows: TGCAGTGCTCCTATGAACACTGAAGCTTTCTTT. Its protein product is CSAPMNTEAFF.

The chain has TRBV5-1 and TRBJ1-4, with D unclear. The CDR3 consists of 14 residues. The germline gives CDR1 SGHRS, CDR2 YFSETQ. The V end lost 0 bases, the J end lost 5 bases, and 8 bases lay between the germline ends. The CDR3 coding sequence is TGCGCCAGCAGCTTGGCTCAGAAAAATGAAAAACTGTTTTTT. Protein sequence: CASSLAQKNEKLFF.

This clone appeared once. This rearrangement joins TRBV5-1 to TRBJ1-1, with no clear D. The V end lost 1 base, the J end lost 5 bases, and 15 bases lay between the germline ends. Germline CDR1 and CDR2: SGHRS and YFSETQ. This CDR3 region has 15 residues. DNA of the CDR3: TGCGCCAGCAGCTTGTCTGGGTCTGTGGGAACTGAAGCTTTCTTT. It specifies CASSLSGSVGTEAFF.

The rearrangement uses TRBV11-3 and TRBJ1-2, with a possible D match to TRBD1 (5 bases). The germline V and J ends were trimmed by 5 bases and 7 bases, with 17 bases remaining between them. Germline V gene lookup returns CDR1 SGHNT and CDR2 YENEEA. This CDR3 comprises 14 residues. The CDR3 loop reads CASSTKGFGGGYTF. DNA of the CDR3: TGTGCCAGCAGCACCAAGGGCTTCGGGGGTGGCTACACCTTC.

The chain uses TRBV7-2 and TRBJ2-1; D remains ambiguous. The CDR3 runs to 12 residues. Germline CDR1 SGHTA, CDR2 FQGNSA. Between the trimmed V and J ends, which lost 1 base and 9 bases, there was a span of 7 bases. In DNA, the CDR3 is TGTGCCAGCAGCTTAGGAGAGTCTGAGCAGTTCTTC. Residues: CASSLGESEQFF.

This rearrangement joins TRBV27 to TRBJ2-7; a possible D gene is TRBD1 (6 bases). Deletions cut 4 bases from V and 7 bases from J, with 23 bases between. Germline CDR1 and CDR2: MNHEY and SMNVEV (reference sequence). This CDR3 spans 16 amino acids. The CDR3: CASSSLPGQFAGEQYF. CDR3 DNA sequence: TGTGCCAGCAGTTCCTTGCCCGGACAGTTCGCCGGGGAGCAGTACTTC.

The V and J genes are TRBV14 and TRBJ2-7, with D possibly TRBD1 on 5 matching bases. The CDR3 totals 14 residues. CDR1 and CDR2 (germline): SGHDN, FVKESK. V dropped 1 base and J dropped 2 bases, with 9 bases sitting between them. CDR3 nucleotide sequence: TGTGCCAGCAGCCAAGCAACAGGCCCCTACGAGCAGTACTTC. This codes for CASSQATGPYEQYF.

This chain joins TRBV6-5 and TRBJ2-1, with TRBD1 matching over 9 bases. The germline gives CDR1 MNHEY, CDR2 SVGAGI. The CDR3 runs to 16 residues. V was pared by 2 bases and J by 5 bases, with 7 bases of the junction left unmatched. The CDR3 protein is CASSYPRGQGDNEQFF. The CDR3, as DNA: TGTGCCAGCAGTTACCCCCGGGGACAGGGAGACAATGAGCAGTTCTTC.

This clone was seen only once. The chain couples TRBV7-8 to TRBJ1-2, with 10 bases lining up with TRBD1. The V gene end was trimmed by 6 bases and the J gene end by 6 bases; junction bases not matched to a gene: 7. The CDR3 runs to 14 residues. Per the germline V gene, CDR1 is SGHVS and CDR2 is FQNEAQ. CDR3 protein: CASSLDGTGDGYTF. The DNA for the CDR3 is TGTGCCAGCAGTCTAGACGGGACAGGGGATGGCTACACCTTC.

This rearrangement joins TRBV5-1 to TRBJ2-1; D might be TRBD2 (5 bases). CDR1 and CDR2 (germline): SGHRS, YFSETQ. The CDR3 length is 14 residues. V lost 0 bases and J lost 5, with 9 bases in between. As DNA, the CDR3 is TGCGCCAGCAGCTTGGTAGGAGGTCACAATGAGCAGTTCTTC. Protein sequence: CASSLVGGHNEQFF.

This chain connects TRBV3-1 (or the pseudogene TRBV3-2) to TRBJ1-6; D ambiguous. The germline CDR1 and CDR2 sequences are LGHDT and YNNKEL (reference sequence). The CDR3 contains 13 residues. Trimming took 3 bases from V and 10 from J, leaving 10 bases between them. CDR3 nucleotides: TGTGCCAGCAGCCAGAGGCAGGTCTCACCCCTCCACTTT. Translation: CASSQRQVSPLHF.

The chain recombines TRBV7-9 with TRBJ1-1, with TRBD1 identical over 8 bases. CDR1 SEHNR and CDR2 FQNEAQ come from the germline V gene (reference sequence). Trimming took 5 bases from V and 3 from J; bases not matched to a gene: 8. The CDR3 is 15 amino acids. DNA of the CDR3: TGTGCCAGCAGCCCAGGACAGGGTGGGCACACTGAAGCTTTCTTT. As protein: CASSPGQGGHTEAFF.